A single sample gave rise to the 23 T cell receptor beta chains below, sequenced in a study of blood T cell repertoires in COVID-19. Profiling relied on immunoSEQ multiplex PCR, and the TCRdb table lists in-frame clones only, not all of them. The table shows 20,000 to 30,000 clones, with 90% occurring only once. The material sequenced was peripheral blood. The receptor source for this set is a woman aged 60-70 years with active COVID-19.

This clone is a singleton in its sample. CDR3 nucleotide sequence: TGTGCCAGTAGTATCCACAGGGAATGGGATCAGCCCCAGCATTTT. Amino acid sequence: CASSIHREWDQPQHF. This chain connects TRBV19 to TRBJ1-5; D may be TRBD1 (6 bases). The CDR3 is 15 amino acids. V was cut by 3 bases and J by 5 bases, with 14 bases left in between. Germline V CDR1 and CDR2: LNHDA, SQIVND (reference sequence).

The rearrangement uses TRBV2 and TRBJ2-2, with D maybe TRBD1 (6 bases). The V end was cut by 5 bases, the J end by 5 bases, with 9 bases between. The germline V gene has CDR1 SNHLY and CDR2 FYNNEI. This CDR3 comprises 13 residues. The CDR3: CASSPRGTGELFF. The DNA for the CDR3 is TGTGCCAGCAGTCCAAGGGGGACCGGGGAGCTGTTTTTT.

This clone occurred once. The gene calls are TRBV18 and TRBJ1-1; perhaps TRBD1 as D (6 bases). This CDR3 is 15 amino acids long. Germline CDR1 is KGHSH and CDR2 is LQKENI. V was pared by 3 bases and J by 1 base, with 12 bases between. The DNA for the CDR3 is TGTGCCAGCTCACCGAATAAGGACAGGAACACTGAAGCTTTCTTT. Translated, it gives CASSPNKDRNTEAFF.

The gene calls are TRBV10-3 and TRBJ2-1, with 10 bases fitting TRBD2. V lost 6 bases, J lost 10 bases, and 9 bases stayed unmatched. The CDR3 is 14 amino acids. Germline CDR1 ENHRY, CDR2 SYGVKD. CDR3 nucleotides: TGTGCCATCAGCAAAAGCGGGAGGGCCGACGAGCAGTTCTTC. This encodes CAISKSGRADEQFF.

This chain links TRBV28 with TRBJ1-2; 7 bases agree with TRBD1. The CDR3 sequence is 14 residues long. Germline CDR1 MDHEN, CDR2 SYDVKM. J gave up 6 bases and V 6 bases, and 10 bases lay outside the gene matches. Written as DNA, the CDR3 is TGTGCCAGCAGCCTGGGAGGCAGGGGGGATGGCTACACCTTC. This translates into CASSLGGRGDGYTF.

V is TRBV27 and J is TRBJ2-5; tentative D call: TRBD1 (5 bases). V dropped 5 bases and J dropped 5 bases, with 12 bases sitting between them. Germline assignment: CDR1 MNHEY and CDR2 SMNVEV (reference sequence). This CDR3 has 13 residues. CDR3 in amino acids: CASSPDSSETQYF. In DNA form, the CDR3 reads TGTGCCAGCAGTCCCGACAGTTCCGAGACCCAGTACTTC.

The chain links TRBV7-8 to TRBJ2-5, with 9 bases fitting TRBD2. Unmatched junction bases numbered 10, after V lost 3 bases and J lost 5 bases. CDR3 size: 16 residues. Germline V gives CDR1 SGHVS, CDR2 FQNEAQ. The CDR3 is CASSFPQAGGGETQYF. The CDR3 DNA follows: TGTGCCAGCAGCTTCCCGCAAGCGGGAGGTGGGGAGACCCAGTACTTC.

Only one count was recorded for this clone. The rearrangement joins TRBV7-8 to TRBJ1-3, with D hard to call. CDR1 and CDR2 (germline): SGHVS, FQNEAQ. This CDR3 is 15 amino acids long. The germline V and J ends were trimmed by 5 bases and 4 bases, with 15 bases remaining between them. This chain's CDR3 is CASSPTRGAGNTIYF. In DNA, the CDR3 is TGTGCCAGCAGCCCAACTCGGGGTGCCGGAAACACCATATATTTT.

DNA for the CDR3: TGTGCCAGCTCCCAGACAGGGGGCGACAATCAGCCCCAGCATTTT. This translates into CASSQTGGDNQPQHF. This chain uses TRBV18 with TRBJ1-5; 10 bases line up with TRBD1. Looked up from germline, CDR1 is KGHSH and CDR2 is LQKENI. V trimming: 6 bases; J trimming: 3 bases; junction bases outside the gene matches: 5. The CDR3 has 15 amino acids. Complete variable domain (other parts from reference TRBV18 and TRBJ1-5): NAGVMQNPRHLVRRRGQEARLRCSPMKGHSHVYWYRQLPEEGLKFMVYLQKENIIDESGMPKERFSAEFPKEGPSILRIQQVVRGDSAAYFCASSQTGGDNQPQHFGDGTRLSIL.

The chain couples TRBV7-2 to TRBJ1-4; tentative D call: TRBD1 (5 bases). Germline V gene data show CDR1 as SGHTA and CDR2 as FQGNSA. The CDR3 has 15 amino acids. Trimming took 5 bases from V and 6 from J, leaving 16 bases between them. CDR3 nucleotide sequence: TGTGCCAGCAGCCCCATCGGATGGGGGGATGAAAAACTGTTTTTT. This encodes CASSPIGWGDEKLFF. The whole variable domain, filled in from reference TRBV7-2 and TRBJ1-4, reads GAGVSQSPSNKVTEKGKDVELRCDPISGHTALYWYRQSLGQGLEFLIYFQGNSAPDKSGLPSDRFSAERTGGSVSTLTIQRTQQEDSAVYLCASSPIGWGDEKLFFGSGTQLSVL.

CDR3 sequence (DNA): TGTGCCAGCAGCCCCTCCGGAGTCGGGAGCTACGAGCAGTACTTC. Translating gives CASSPSGVGSYEQYF. The J gene is TRBJ2-7, the V gene TRBV3-1 (or the pseudogene TRBV3-2), with D tentatively TRBD2 (6 bases). The CDR3 spans 15 residues. Germline V gives CDR1 LGHDT, CDR2 YNNKEL (reference sequence). V was trimmed by 4 bases and J by 3 bases, leaving 16 bases between them.

The chain uses TRBV5-8 and TRBJ1-1; tentatively, D is TRBD1 (6 bases). The CDR3 extends over 15 amino acids. Trimming took off 7 bases at V and 2 bases at J, with 18 bases between the two ends. In germline, CDR1 is SGHTS, CDR2 YDEGEE. The CDR3 bases are TGTGCCAGCGACAGGCGGAGGCACGGAAACACTGAAGCTTTCTTT. Translated: CASDRRRHGNTEAFF.

The chain employs TRBV11-2 and TRBJ1-2; the match to TRBD1 covers 8 bases. Germline V gives CDR1 SGHAT, CDR2 FQNNGV. The CDR3 loop spans 13 amino acids. Trimming cost V 5 bases and J 8 bases; bases outside gene matches: 7. Here the CDR3 DNA reads TGTGCCAGCAGCCCCACAGGGGGATCCGGCTACACCTTC. Residues: CASSPTGGSGYTF.

The chain employs TRBV10-3 and TRBJ1-5; no reliable D call. Deletions cut 0 bases from V and 5 bases from J, with 5 bases between. Germline V gene sequence: CDR1 ENHRY, CDR2 SYGVKD. The CDR3 covers 13 residues. The CDR3 here is CAISESLDQPQHF. CDR3 sequence (DNA): TGTGCCATCAGTGAGTCATTAGATCAGCCCCAGCATTTT.

The chain is built from TRBV11-2 and TRBJ2-3; D is uncertain. The CDR3 runs 13 residues. CDR1 is SGHAT, CDR2 FQNNGV, per germline. V was trimmed by 9 bases and J by 6 bases, leaving 16 bases between them. In nucleotides, the CDR3 is TGTGCCAGTAGACGGTCCGCCGGGGATACGCAGTATTTT. Translated, it gives CASRRSAGDTQYF.

The chain joins TRBV21-1 to TRBJ2-3; the table's D call, TRBD2, has no DNA check behind it. TRBV21-1 is marked as a pseudogene. The CDR3 extends over 18 amino acids. CDR3 sequence: CASSRGLAGGPRRDTQYF. CDR3 nucleotide sequence: TGTGCCAGCAGCAGAGGACTAGCGGGAGGGCCTCGGAGAGATACGCAGTATTTT.

The chain has TRBV2 and TRBJ2-7, with 10 bases fitting TRBD2. CDR1 SNHLY and CDR2 FYNNEI come from the germline V gene. V lost 7 bases and J lost 7; bases outside the gene matches: 19. The CDR3 runs 17 residues. The CDR3 spells CASNPWWSGLASSEQYF. CDR3 coding DNA: TGTGCCAGCAACCCCTGGTGGTCGGGACTAGCGTCGTCTGAGCAGTACTTC. Full variable domain (remainder filled in from reference TRBV2 and TRBJ2-7): EPEVTQTPSHQVTQMGQEVILRCVPISNHLYFYWYRQILGQKVEFLVSFYNNEISEKSEIFDDQFSVERPDGSNFTLKIRSTKLEDSAMYFCASNPWWSGLASSEQYFGPGTRLTVT.

Only a few counts were recorded for this clone. The J gene is TRBJ2-1, the V gene TRBV21-1; the DNA was not compared with TRBD2, the D call given in the table. TRBV21-1 is a recognized pseudogene. This CDR3 region has 20 residues. The CDR3 spells CASSKGRPVNLGAGVNEQFF. Written as DNA, the CDR3 is TGTGCCAGCAGCAAAGGCCGTCCAGTTAATCTAGGGGCGGGAGTCAATGAGCAGTTCTTC.

The CDR3 loop is CATSAPGGKLFF. CDR3 nucleotides: TGTGCCACCAGTGCCCCAGGGGGAAAACTGTTTTTT. The rearrangement uses TRBV24-1 and TRBJ1-4; 7 nucleotides agree with TRBD1. This CDR3 region has 12 residues. The V gene's germline CDR1 is KGHDR and CDR2 SFDVKD. The junction had 3 bases not matched to a gene; V was cut back by 5 bases and J by 10 bases.

In its sample, this clone was seen once. J is TRBJ2-7 and V is TRBV30; 8 bases line up with TRBD2. The CDR3 contains 13 residues. Germline-derived CDR1 and CDR2 are GTSNPN and SVGIG (reference sequence). Trimming at V came to 2 bases and at J to 3 bases, leaving 3 bases not matched to a gene. The CDR3 sequence is CAWSWSGSYEQYF. CDR3 in DNA: TGTGCCTGGAGTTGGAGCGGGAGCTACGAGCAGTACTTC.

The chain combines TRBV28 with TRBJ1-3; 8 bases line up with TRBD1. Germline V gene lookup returns CDR1 MDHEN and CDR2 SYDVKM. This CDR3 has 20 residues. Germline trimming cut 5 bases from V and 4 bases from J; bases unmatched to any gene: 22. The CDR3 reads CASSEIGGTGHFFLGNTIYF. The CDR3 DNA sequence: TGTGCCAGCAGTGAAATAGGGGGGACAGGTCATTTTTTTTTGGGAAACACCATATATTTT.

The genes are TRBV6-2 or TRBV6-3 and TRBJ1-2; 11 bases agree with TRBD1. The germline V gene encodes CDR1 MNHEY and CDR2 SVGEGT. The CDR3 is made up of 20 amino acids. J was trimmed by 4 bases and V by 5 bases; bases with no gene match: 21. The CDR3 sequence: CASSQPGTGGKDHPSYGYTF. As DNA, the CDR3 is TGTGCCAGCAGTCAACCCGGGACAGGGGGAAAAGACCATCCTAGCTATGGCTACACCTTC.

The chain has TRBV27 and TRBJ2-3; a possible D gene is TRBD2 (5 bases). Between the trimmed V and J ends, which lost 6 bases and 8 bases, there was a span of 18 bases. In germline, CDR1 is MNHEY, CDR2 SMNVEV (reference sequence). The CDR3 contains 14 residues. CDR3 in DNA: TGTGCCAGCAGACCCCAAGGACTTATGGGTACGCAGTATTTT. Protein product: CASRPQGLMGTQYF.